This paragraph covers one T cell receptor (beta chain) sequence. No cognate antigen has been identified for it. A much larger clone lies one base from this, so it may be a read error. This specimen belongs to a study of T cells in Graves' hyperthyroidism and ophthalmopathy (dated by TCRdb to the late 2010s). Broadly, across the study: Peripheral blood was sampled at the time of initial diagnosis, prior to any treatment. To identify TCR V-J signatures that set the groups apart, the researchers used a discovery cohort of 95 to 100 patients, made up of around 42 with Graves' ophthalmopathy and approximately 57 with stable Graves' hyperthyroidism. Prospective prediction of ophthalmopathy was tested in an independent validation cohort consisting of 18 hyperthyroidism patients and over 15 patients who later progressed to ophthalmopathy. For training and testing, the 100 or so patients in the discovery cohort were randomly divided in a 7:3 ratio. The study also compared thyroid tissue and blood T-cell repertoires from about 6 Graves' hyperthyroidism patients. After sampling, hyperthyroidism patients received methimazole starting at 30 mg daily, and ophthalmopathy patients received high-dose intravenous methylprednisolone. The paper reports TCR Vbeta CDR3 sequencing of 140 or so peripheral blood samples: 40 to 45 ophthalmopathy, 70 to 85 hyperthyroidism and 17 progressor patients.

The CDR3, cysteine through phenylalanine, is 13 amino acids long. The retained sequence is limited to the CDR3, 39 bases, with the frame set at the first base. As encoded in the germline V gene, CDR1 is MDHEN while CDR2 is SYDVKM. The V and J ends are trimmed by 5 bases and 3 bases, leaving 7 bases between them. Graves' hyperthyroidism was defined as stable when no progression to ophthalmopathy occurred over 18 months of follow-up. Hyperthyroidism patients were newly diagnosed, with disease duration under 2 months, and aged 18 to 65 years. Exclusion was applied to patients with uncontrolled infections, other autoimmune diseases, pregnancy or lactation. Clinical symptoms, serum thyroxine and TRAb, thyroid ultrasound, and orbital computed tomography formed the basis for the diagnoses. PBMCs were separated from 10 ml of fresh peripheral blood using Ficoll-Paque density gradient centrifugation. Total RNA was extracted with Trizol reagent, and quality was checked on an Agilent 2100 Bioanalyzer.

The TCR beta CDR3 regions were amplified from RNA transcripts. For the first round of RT-PCR on the TCR CDR3, the HTBI primer set was used together with the Qiagen OneStep RT-PCR kit. Libraries were constructed in a second round of multiplex PCR, after which size selection and purification were performed. Paired-end sequencing of the libraries was performed with 100 bp reads on an Illumina HiSeq2000. On the study's bioinformatics: SOAPnuke was used to process the raw data, removing reads that contained adapters or uncalled bases, had a mean Phred below 15, or lacked an exact match to the constant primer or identifier. COPE v1.2.5 was used to merge the high-quality paired reads, and each unique nucleotide sequence was defined as a clonotype. MiTCR v1.1 was used to align the clonotypes against IMGT TRBV, TRBD and TRBJ reference segments. The analysis was restricted to V-J combinations with a frequency above 0.0001, which together covered over 99% of the repertoires. The TCS score was defined as F50 (clonal expansion) divided by E x V (chaos), with BLOSUM62-based TCRdist calculated between CDR3 peptides within each V-J. Welch's t-statistics and random forest reduced 514 V-J features to 13, which were used in a naive Bayes classifier (R e1071). TCRdb trimmed public reads at Q25 via fastp, called clones via MiXCR and kept in-frame beta chains. Records with the same CDR3 protein are collapsed into one entry carrying the most frequent genes and DNA. It is TCRdb's table, rather than the study itself, that gives the V and J calls and clone size. The sample table contains about 400,000 distinct CDR3 sequences; only one count was recorded for 15% to 17% of them. Of the sample, roughly 8% is held by the ten largest clones.

The paper as a whole reports these results and caveats: In validation, the model predicted progression to ophthalmopathy with around 71% sensitivity and 72% to 75% specificity, a median of approximately 6.7 months before onset. Ophthalmopathy was separated from stable hyperthyroidism by a 13 V-J signature model, with around 88% sensitivity and 81% to 83% specificity obtained in cross-validation and 80%/75% obtained in testing. Sample size was not statistically predetermined, and investigators were not blinded to group allocation. Blood samples also contained most of the expanded thyroid clonotypes (frequency above 0.001), which suggests that blood repertoires may reflect thyroid immune responses.

The V and J genes are TRBV28 and TRBJ2-2; a weak D assignment points to TRBD1 (5 bases agree). The sample was blood. This TCR came from a young woman with Graves' hyperthyroidism. The CDR3 region has the sequence CASSRGDTGELFF. The nucleotides read TGTGCCAGCAGTAGGGGCGACACCGGGGAGCTGTTTTTT.